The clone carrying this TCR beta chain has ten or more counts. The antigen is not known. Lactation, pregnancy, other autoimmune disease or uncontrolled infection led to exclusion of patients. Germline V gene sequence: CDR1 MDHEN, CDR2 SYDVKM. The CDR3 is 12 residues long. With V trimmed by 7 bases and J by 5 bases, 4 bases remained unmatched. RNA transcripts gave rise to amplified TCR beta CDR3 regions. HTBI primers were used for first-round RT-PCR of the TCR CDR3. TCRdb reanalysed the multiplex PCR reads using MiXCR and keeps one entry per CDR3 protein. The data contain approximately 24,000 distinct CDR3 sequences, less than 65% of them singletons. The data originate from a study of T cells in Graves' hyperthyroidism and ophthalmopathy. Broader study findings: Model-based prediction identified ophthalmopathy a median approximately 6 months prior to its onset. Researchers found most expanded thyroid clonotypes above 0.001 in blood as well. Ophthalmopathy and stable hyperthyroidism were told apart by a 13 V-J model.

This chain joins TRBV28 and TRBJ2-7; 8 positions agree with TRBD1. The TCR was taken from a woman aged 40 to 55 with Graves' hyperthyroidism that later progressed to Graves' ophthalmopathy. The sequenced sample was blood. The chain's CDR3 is CASTDRADEQYF. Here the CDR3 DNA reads TGTGCCAGCACGGACAGGGCCGACGAGCAGTACTTC.